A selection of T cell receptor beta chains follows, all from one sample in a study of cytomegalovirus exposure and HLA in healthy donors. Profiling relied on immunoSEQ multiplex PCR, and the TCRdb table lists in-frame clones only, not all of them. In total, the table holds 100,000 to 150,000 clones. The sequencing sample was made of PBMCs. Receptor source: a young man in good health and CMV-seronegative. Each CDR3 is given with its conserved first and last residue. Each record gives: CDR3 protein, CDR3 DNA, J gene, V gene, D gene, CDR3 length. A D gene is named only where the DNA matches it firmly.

CASSLAGQGVFSSPLHF,TGTGCCAGCAGCTTAGCGGGACAGGGGGTGTTTAGTTCACCCCTCCACTTT,TRBJ1-6,TRBV7-9,TRBD1,17
CASTETTGRSNYGYTF,TGTGCCAGTACCGAAACCACAGGGCGCTCTAACTATGGCTACACCTTC,TRBJ1-2,TRBV19,.,16
CASSTSTGFAYEQYF,TGTGCCAGTAGTACTTCAACAGGGTTCGCCTACGAGCAGTACTTC,TRBJ2-7,TRBV19,.,15
CASSLRNPSGGGEQFF,TGTGCCAGCAGCTTACGTAATCCTAGCGGGGGTGGTGAGCAGTTCTTC,TRBJ2-1,TRBV7-9,TRBD2,16
CASSPSRGGTEAFF,TGTGCCAGCTCACCTAGCAGGGGTGGAACTGAAGCTTTCTTT,TRBJ1-1,TRBV18,.,14
CASSHISGDRDTQYF,TGTGCCAGCAGCCACATAAGCGGGGACCGAGATACGCAGTATTTT,TRBJ2-3,TRBV5-4,TRBD2,15
CASSRGGSNTGELFF,TGTGCCAGCAGCCGCGGGGGGTCGAACACCGGGGAGCTGTTTTTT,TRBJ2-2,TRBV7-9,TRBD2,15
CASSPQAGVNQPQHF,TGTGCCAGCAGCCCGCAGGCAGGGGTGAATCAGCCCCAGCATTTT,TRBJ1-5,TRBV11-2,.,15
CASSPTEHYNSPLHF,TGTGCCAGCAGTCCTACAGAACACTATAATTCACCCCTCCACTTT,TRBJ1-6,TRBV2,.,15
CASGGGSSYEQYF,TGTGCCAGCGGAGGCGGGAGTTCCTACGAGCAGTACTTC,TRBJ2-7,TRBV6-1,TRBD2,13
CASTREASGTPYEQYF,TGCGCCAGCACCAGGGAGGCTAGCGGGACCCCCTACGAGCAGTACTTC,TRBJ2-7,TRBV5-1,TRBD2,16
CASSPTGTSGTYNEQFF,TGTGCCAGCTCACCAACCGGGACTAGCGGGACATACAATGAGCAGTTCTTC,TRBJ2-1,TRBV18,TRBD2,17
CASRQGSSGNTIYF,TGCGCCAGCAGGCAGGGGTCCTCTGGAAACACCATATATTTT,TRBJ1-3,TRBV5-1,.,14
CASSLDRVRGRANTEAFF,TGTGCCAGCAGCTTAGATCGAGTCAGGGGCAGGGCGAACACTGAAGCTTTCTTT,TRBJ1-1,TRBV11-2,.,18
CASSRDRGVEAFF,TGTGCCAGCAGCAGGGACAGGGGTGTTGAAGCTTTCTTT,TRBJ1-1,TRBV7-3,TRBD1,13
CAWSPDRGDTEAFF,TGTGCCTGGAGTCCTGACAGGGGAGACACTGAAGCTTTCTTT,TRBJ1-1,TRBV30,TRBD1,14
CTSTDRDSNQPQHF,TGTACCAGCACCGACAGAGATAGCAATCAGCCCCAGCATTTT,TRBJ1-5,TRBV6-6,.,14
CASSQTRYEQYF,TGTGCCAGCAGCCAGACTCGTTACGAGCAGTACTTC,TRBJ2-7,TRBV25-1,.,12
CASRPTGTVNYGYTF,TGTGCCAGCAGACCCACCGGGACAGTTAACTATGGCTACACCTTC,TRBJ1-2,TRBV11-2,TRBD1,15
CASSPGQGRSNTEAFF,TGTGCCAGCAGCCCTGGACAGGGGAGGTCTAACACTGAAGCTTTCTTT,TRBJ1-1,TRBV7-6,TRBD1,16
CSAEGEGVSTEAFF,TGCAGCGCCGAGGGTGAGGGGGTAAGCACTGAAGCTTTCTTT,TRBJ1-1,TRBV29-1,.,14
CASRDRVYEQYF,TGTGCCAGCAGGGACAGGGTCTACGAGCAGTACTTC,TRBJ2-7,TRBV28,TRBD1,12
CASSPLGAGVGYEQYF,TGTGCCAGTAGCCCCTTGGGAGCGGGAGTCGGCTACGAGCAGTACTTC,TRBJ2-7,TRBV19,TRBD2,16
CASSLDISDTEAFF,TGTGCCAGCAGTCTGGACATAAGCGACACTGAAGCTTTCTTT,TRBJ1-1,TRBV6-1,.,14
CASTAIWVTSGYNTGELFF,TGTGCCAGTACCGCCATTTGGGTGACGAGCGGGTATAACACCGGGGAGCTGTTTTTT,TRBJ2-2,TRBV19,.,19
CASSEGLYSNQPQHF,TGTGCCAGCAGTGAAGGACTCTATAGCAATCAGCCCCAGCATTTT,TRBJ1-5,TRBV6-1,.,15
CASSFTNRGLNTEAFF,TGTGCCAGCAGTTTTACCAACAGGGGGCTGAACACTGAAGCTTTCTTT,TRBJ1-1,TRBV27,TRBD1,16
CAWSGDLGYGYTF,TGTGCCTGGAGTGGGGACTTAGGCTATGGCTACACCTTC,TRBJ1-2,TRBV30,.,13
CASLSWEKQYF,.,TRBJ2-7,TRBV28,.,11
CASSPSAGQGSVLTF,TGTGCCAGCTCACCCTCAGCGGGACAGGGGAGCGTCCTGACTTTC,TRBJ2-6,TRBV18,TRBD1,15
CASSQKGGSTGGRAEAFF,TGCGCCAGCAGCCAAAAAGGGGGTTCGACAGGGGGCCGGGCTGAAGCTTTCTTT,TRBJ1-1,TRBV4-1,TRBD1,18